The rows below give T cell receptor beta chains drawn from one sample of a study of technical replicates of blood from a handful of donors. Sequencing was performed with immunoSEQ multiplex PCR; in TCRdb, only in-frame clones are kept and a portion is missing. The repertoire holds tens of thousands of clones, with around nine tenths as singletons. The source material was PBMCs. The receptors originated from a human donor in good health. Some clones in this sample may be carry-over from other donors' samples. The CDR3 runs from the conserved cysteine through the conserved F or W. A D gene is named only where the DNA matches it firmly. Only part of the rows carry a size: once, few, many, or a class if the clone is expanded.

V	D	J	size	DNA	CDR3
TRBV10-3	TRBD2	TRBJ2-3	few	TGTGCCACCTATAGCGGGGGCCCGACGGATACGCAGTATTTT	CATYSGGPTDTQYF
TRBV6-5	TRBD1	TRBJ2-2	-	TGTGCCAGCAGTTACCTGGGGACAGGGGCCACCGGGGAGCTGTTTTTT	CASSYLGTGATGELFF
TRBV7-2	TRBD1	TRBJ1-1	-	TGTGCCAGCAGCCGCCGACAGGGCACTGAAGCTTTCTTT	CASSRRQGTEAFF
TRBV6-5	-	TRBJ1-1	-	TGTGCCAGCAGTTACGGAGGGGCGCTAACTGAAGCTTTCTTT	CASSYGGALTEAFF
TRBV14	-	TRBJ2-2	-	TGTGCCAGCAGCCAAGTCGGTCGGAGGGCCACCGGGGAGCTGTTTTTT	CASSQVGRRATGELFF
TRBV19	-	TRBJ1-5	few	TGTGCCAGTACTAACGGACAGCTGTGGAATCAGCCCCAGCATTTT	CASTNGQLWNQPQHF
TRBV9	-	TRBJ2-7	-	TGTGCCAGCAGCGTAGCTACAGGGAGCGGGACCTACGAGCAGTACTTC	CASSVATGSGTYEQYF
TRBV11-2	TRBD1	TRBJ1-4	-	TGTGCCAGCAGCCCCGACAGGGGGCGTGAAAAACTGTTTTTT	CASSPDRGREKLFF
TRBV5-5	TRBD2	TRBJ2-5	-	TGTGCCAGCAGCTTGGCCCCTAGCGGCCAAGAGACCCAGTACTTC	CASSLAPSGQETQYF
TRBV6-6	-	TRBJ1-2	-	TGTGCCAGCAGTTACTCCACAGCAAACTATGGCTACACCTTC	CASSYSTANYGYTF
TRBV4-3	-	TRBJ2-7	-	TGCGCCAGCAGCCAAGATGGAAACAGGCTGAACGAGCAGTACTTC	CASSQDGNRLNEQYF
TRBV7-9	TRBD1	TRBJ1-2	-	TGTGCCAGCAGCCAGGGGGTTTACTATGGCTACACCTTC	CASSQGVYYGYTF
TRBV27	-	TRBJ1-1	-	TGTGCCAGCGGACCAAGAGGAAATTCACAGGGCACTGAAGCTTTCTTT	CASGPRGNSQGTEAFF
TRBV30	TRBD1	TRBJ2-7	-	TGTGCCTGGGCTGCCGGGACAGGACACTACGAGCAGTACTTC	CAWAAGTGHYEQYF
TRBV18	-	TRBJ2-2	few	TGTGCCAGCTCACCCGACACCGGGGAGCTGTTTTTT	CASSPDTGELFF
TRBV4-1	TRBD2	TRBJ2-6	few	TGCGCCAGCAGCCAAGGACTAGCTCGTGGGGCCAACGTCCTGACTTTC	CASSQGLARGANVLTF
TRBV9	-	TRBJ1-2	-	TGTGCCAGCAGCACAAACTATGGCTACACCTTC	CASSTNYGYTF
TRBV6-5	-	TRBJ1-2	once	TGTGCCACCAAAGGACAGAACTATGGCTACACCTTC	CATKGQNYGYTF
TRBV19	TRBD1	TRBJ1-1	-	TGTGCCAGTAGTTTAACAGGACAGGGGCGGACTGAAGCTTTCTTT	CASSLTGQGRTEAFF
TRBV11-2	-	TRBJ1-2	-	TGTGCCAGCTCAGCTATAGGCAGGGAACCTCTCCGCGATGGCTACACCTTC	CASSAIGREPLRDGYTF
TRBV10-3	TRBD1	TRBJ2-7	-	TGTGCCATCAGTGCAAGGGGGCGCGAGCAGTACTTC	CAISARGREQYF
TRBV10-3	TRBD1	TRBJ2-7	-	TGTGCCATCACCCCCGGCAGGGGGCCCTACGAGCAGTACTTC	CAITPGRGPYEQYF
TRBV18	TRBD1	TRBJ2-1	-	TGTGCCAGCTCAAGTCAGGGGGCACCCTACAATGAGCAGTTCTTC	CASSSQGAPYNEQFF
TRBV6-5	TRBD2	TRBJ2-1	-	TGTGCCAGCGGCAGGACTAGCGGCTCCTACAATGAGCAGTTCTTC	CASGRTSGSYNEQFF
TRBV11-2	TRBD1	TRBJ1-3	-	TGTGCCAGCAGCCGAACGACAGGGGGGAACACCATATATTTT	CASSRTTGGNTIYF
TRBV5-1	-	TRBJ2-4	-	TGCGCCAGCAGCTTGGGGGCCGGAAAAAACATTCAGTACTTC	CASSLGAGKNIQYF
TRBV30	TRBD2	TRBJ2-5	-	TGTGCCTGGAGTCTGCTAGCGGGAGGAGAGACCCAGTACTTC	CAWSLLAGGETQYF
TRBV7-2	-	TRBJ2-7	-	TGTGCCAGCAGCTTAGATCAGGGCCCTAAGTACTTC	CASSLDQGPKYF
TRBV13	-	TRBJ2-1	few	TGTGCCAGCAGCTTGTTTTGGCCCAACAATGAGCAGTTCTTC	CASSLFWPNNEQFF
TRBV5-6	TRBD1	TRBJ2-7	-	TGTGCCAGCAGCCTTGGACAGGGGTCAATCTACGAGCAGTACTTC	CASSLGQGSIYEQYF
TRBV29-1	-	TRBJ2-1	-	TGCAGCGTTGAGGGGCTCGAAAGGGATTACAATGAGCAGTTCTTC	CSVEGLERDYNEQFF
TRBV4-1	-	TRBJ1-4	-	TGCGCCAGCAGCCAAGATCAGGCGGGGGTACGAGAAAAACTGTTTTTT	CASSQDQAGVREKLFF
TRBV11-2	-	TRBJ2-7	-	TGTGCCAGCAGCTTATGGAGTGGCCAGTACGAGCAGTACTTC	CASSLWSGQYEQYF
TRBV19	TRBD2	TRBJ2-1	-	TGTGCCAGTAGTATAGATCGAGCGGGGGGGAATGAGCAGTTCTTC	CASSIDRAGGNEQFF
TRBV9	TRBD2	TRBJ2-5	-	TGTGCCAGCAGCTCTCATGCCGGGACTAGTCGTCGAGAGACCCAGTACTTC	CASSSHAGTSRRETQYF
TRBV2	TRBD1	TRBJ2-7	-	TGTGCCATCGATACGACAGGGTTTCCCTACGAGCAGTACTTC	CAIDTTGFPYEQYF
TRBV9	-	TRBJ2-7	-	TGTGCCAGCAGCAAATTCGGTGTTGACGAGCAGTACTTC	CASSKFGVDEQYF
TRBV7-9	-	TRBJ2-7	-	TGTGCCAGCAGCGCAACAGGGAGCTCCTACGAGCAGTACTTC	CASSATGSSYEQYF
TRBV9	TRBD1	TRBJ2-2	-	TGTGCCAGCAGCCCCCGGACAGGGGGCACCGGGGAGCTGTTTTTT	CASSPRTGGTGELFF